This TCR beta chain was captured by sequencing in a study of beta chain features in type 1 diabetes. There are a few counts of this clone. TCRB transcripts that were expressed got sequenced, as all of the isolated RNA had been reverse transcribed. Clones were read by immunoSEQ multiplex PCR, and TCRdb kept only the in-frame ones, dropping some. This table holds about 240,000 clones, about 26% found once. Per the germline V gene, CDR1 is SGHAT and CDR2 is FQNNGV. The length of the CDR3 is 12 residues. Trimming cost V 9 bases and J 6 bases, with 11 bases left between them. This chain uses TRBV11-2 with TRBJ2-2; D not resolved. Sequencing input: central memory CD4+ T cells from blood. This receptor was identified in a man aged 25 to 45 in good health. The CDR3 reads CASWGIAGELFF. The CDR3 nucleotides are TGTGCCAGTTGGGGAATCGCCGGGGAGCTGTTTTTT.